What follows is one T cell receptor (beta chain) and its context. No cognate antigen has been identified for it. This sample stems from a study of T cell clusters in autoimmune cytopenias (dated by TCRdb to between 2019 and 2020). Regarding the study in general: The median TRB sequencing depth was about 50,000 reads per sample, and the median number of distinct TRB clonotypes was around 2,300 per sample. TRB and IGH repertoires from peripheral blood were sequenced in autoimmune cytopenia patients at active disease and during treatment follow-up, with healthy, CLL and autoimmune hepatitis controls included alongside. The goal of the study was to determine whether autoimmune cytopenia patients have a disease-specific immune repertoire signature that could serve as a blood-based biomarker.

TRB amplification used roughly 0.25 ug of peripheral blood genomic DNA, 30,000 to 40,000 genome equivalents, per sample. TRB rearrangements were amplified by multiplex PCR using a touch-down protocol with TRB-A and TRB-B primer pools mixed in one tube. Illumina adapters and sample indices were added to the amplicons through two consecutive PCR reactions performed with Phusion HS II polymerase. The amplicons were gel-purified using the NucleoSpin Gel and PCR Clean-up kit, after which quantification was performed by Qubit and quality was checked on an Agilent 2100 Bioanalyzer. Sequencing of the libraries was done on an Illumina MiSeq with paired-end, single-indexed, 600-cycle runs. As for the authors' bioinformatics: MiXCR version 2.1.12 with the default MiXCR reference library was used to align and assemble TRB reads. A clone was defined by each unique CDR3 nucleotide sequence, and the analysis included only productive sequences with two or more reads. Repertoire diversity was assessed with alpha-parameterized diversity profiles (alpha 0 to 5), including the Shannon (alpha 1) and Simpson (alpha 2) indices, which were computed with an R script. The tcR package was used to compute combinatorial TRB VJ usage, and cohorts were compared on this usage by principal component analysis with ade4. Using GLIPH, TCRbeta CDR3s were clustered on pairs of cohorts matched for age and read depth, and a Wilcoxon test was used to compare cluster frequencies. Reads reprocessed by TCRdb are summarized as one entry per CDR3 protein sequence, and DNA is absent. TCRdb, not the original authors, processed these V and J calls. The sample table records thousands of distinct CDR3 sequences. The ten top clones hold approximately 8.5% of the sample.

Paper-wide results and their limitations: The T cell clusters were defined in silico only, and their functional role remained to be validated experimentally. Approximately 3-fold more exclusive TRB clusters were observed in healthy donors than in active autoimmune hepatitis patients, consistent with an autoimmunity-wide signature. TRB repertoire shifts, with less even repertoires in secondary cytopenia and CLL, mostly reflected lymphoma bias rather than autoimmunity. In the comparison of secondary cytopenia with CLL, no cluster-lack signature showed up, apparently because the dominant lymphoma-associated repertoire masked the signature. The GLIPH analysis suggested a lack of physiological T cell clusters in primary autoimmune cytopenia patients, since 51 clusters were exclusive to healthy donors whereas about 17 were exclusive to patients.

The CDR3 sequence holds 12 residues, the cysteine and phenylalanine included. DNA is not on record. CDR1 and CDR2, per the germline V gene, are MNHNS and SASEGT. The receptor's source is a human donor with an autoimmune cytopenia or autoimmune hepatitis (not recorded which). The sequencing input was peripheral blood. Rearrangement joined TRBV6-1 to TRBJ2-5. The CDR3 region has the sequence CASQSGWETQYF.